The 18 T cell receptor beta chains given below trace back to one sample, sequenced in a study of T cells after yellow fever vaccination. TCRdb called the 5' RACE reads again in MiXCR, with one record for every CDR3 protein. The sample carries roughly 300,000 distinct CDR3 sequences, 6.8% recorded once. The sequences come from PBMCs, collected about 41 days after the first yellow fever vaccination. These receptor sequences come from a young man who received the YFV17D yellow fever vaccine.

The DNA of the CDR3 is TGTGCCAGCAGCTTATATCAGGCTGTTGGGGGTAATTCACCCCTCCACTTT. Translated, it gives CASSLYQAVGGNSPLHF. This chain connects TRBV7-8 to TRBJ1-6; perhaps TRBD1 as D (5 bases). V lost 2 bases, J lost 6 bases, and 17 bases lay in between. The CDR3 totals 17 residues. Germline V gene lookup returns CDR1 SGHVS and CDR2 FQNEAQ.

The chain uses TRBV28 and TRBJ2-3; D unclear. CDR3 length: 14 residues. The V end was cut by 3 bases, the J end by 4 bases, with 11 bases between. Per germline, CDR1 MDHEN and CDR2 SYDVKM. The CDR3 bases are TGTGCCAGCAGTTTTGTGGAGATTTCAGATACGCAGTATTTT. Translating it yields CASSFVEISDTQYF.

The DNA for the CDR3 is TGTGCCAGCAGACCCCAGGAGAGCTCCTATAATTCACCCCTCCACTTT. It is translated as CASRPQESSYNSPLHF. This chain uses TRBV7-2 with TRBJ1-6; D uncertain. The CDR3 runs 16 residues. V was shortened by 6 bases and J by 0 bases, with 12 bases between the two germline ends. Germline V gives CDR1 SGHTA, CDR2 FQGNSA.

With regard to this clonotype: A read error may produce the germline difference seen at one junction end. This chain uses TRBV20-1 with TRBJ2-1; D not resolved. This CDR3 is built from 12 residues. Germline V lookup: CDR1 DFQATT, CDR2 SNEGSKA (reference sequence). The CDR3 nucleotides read TGCAGTGCCAGAGACATAGGCAATGAGCAGTTCTTC. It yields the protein CSARDIGNEQFF.

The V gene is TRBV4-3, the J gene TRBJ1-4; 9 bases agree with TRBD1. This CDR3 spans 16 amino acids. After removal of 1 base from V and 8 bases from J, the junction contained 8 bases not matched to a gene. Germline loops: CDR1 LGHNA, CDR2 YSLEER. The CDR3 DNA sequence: TGCGCCAGCAGCCAAGGTGTGGGACAGGGAAGCGAAAAACTGTTTTTT. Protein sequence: CASSQGVGQGSEKLFF.

The CDR3 spells CASSPSRGFTDTQYF. The CDR3 nucleotides read TGTGCCAGCAGCCCGTCCCGGGGGTTCACAGATACGCAGTATTTT. This rearrangement joins TRBV7-9 to TRBJ2-3, with a weak D call TRBD2 (6 bases). V shed 5 bases and J shed 2 bases, with 14 bases lying between them. The CDR3 covers 15 residues. Looked up from germline, CDR1 is SEHNR and CDR2 is FQNEAQ (reference sequence).

DNA of the CDR3: TGTGCTAGTGGTTTTTTGGGACAGGACTCAGCTGAAGCTTTCTTT. This codes for CASGFLGQDSAEAFF. J is TRBJ1-1 and V is TRBV12-5; 8 bases map to TRBD1. Trimming at V came to 3 bases and at J to 6 bases, leaving 9 bases not matched to a gene. CDR3 length equals 15 residues. Germline CDR1 and CDR2: LGHNT and FRNRAP.

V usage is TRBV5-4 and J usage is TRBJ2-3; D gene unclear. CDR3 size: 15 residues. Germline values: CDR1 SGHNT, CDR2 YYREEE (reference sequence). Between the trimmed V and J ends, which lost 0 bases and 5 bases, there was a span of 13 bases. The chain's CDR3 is CASSLAMRWGDTQYF. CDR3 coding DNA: TGTGCCAGCAGCTTGGCCATGAGGTGGGGAGATACGCAGTATTTT. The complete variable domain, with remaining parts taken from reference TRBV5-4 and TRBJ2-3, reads ETGVTQSPTHLIKTRGQQVTLRCSSQSGHNTVSWYQQALGQGPQFIFQYYREEENGRGNFPPRFSGLQFPNYSSELNVNALELDDSALYLCASSLAMRWGDTQYFGPGTRLTVL.

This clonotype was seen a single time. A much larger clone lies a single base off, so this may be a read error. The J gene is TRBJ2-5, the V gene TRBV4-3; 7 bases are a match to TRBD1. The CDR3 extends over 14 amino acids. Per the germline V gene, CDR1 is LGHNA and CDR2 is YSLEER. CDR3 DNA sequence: TGCACCAGCAGCCCCCGACAGGGAGTAAAGACCCAGTACTTC. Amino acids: CTSSPRQGVKTQYF.

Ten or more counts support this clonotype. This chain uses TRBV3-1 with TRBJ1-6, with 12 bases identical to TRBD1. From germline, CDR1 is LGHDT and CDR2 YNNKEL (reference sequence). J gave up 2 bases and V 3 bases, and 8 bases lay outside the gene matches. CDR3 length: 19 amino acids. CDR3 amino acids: CASSHGPGQGATYNSPLHF. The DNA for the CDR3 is TGTGCCAGCAGCCATGGGCCGGGACAGGGGGCGACCTATAATTCACCCCTCCACTTT. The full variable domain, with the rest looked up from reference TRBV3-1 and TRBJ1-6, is DTAVSQTPKYLVTQMGNDKSIKCEQNLGHDTMYWYKQDSKKFLKIMFSYNNKELIINETVPNRFSPKSPDKAHLNLHINSLELGDSAVYFCASSHGPGQGATYNSPLHFGNGTRLTVT.

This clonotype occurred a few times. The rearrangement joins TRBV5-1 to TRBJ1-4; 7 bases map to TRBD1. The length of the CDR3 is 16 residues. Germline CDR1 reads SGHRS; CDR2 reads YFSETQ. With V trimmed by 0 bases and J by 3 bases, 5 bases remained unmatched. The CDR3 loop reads CASSLGQGGANEKLFF. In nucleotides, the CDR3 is TGCGCCAGCAGCTTGGGACAGGGAGGGGCTAATGAAAAACTGTTTTTT.

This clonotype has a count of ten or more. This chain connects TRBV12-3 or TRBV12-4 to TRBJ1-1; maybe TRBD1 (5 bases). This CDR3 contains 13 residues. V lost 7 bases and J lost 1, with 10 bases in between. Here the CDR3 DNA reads TGTGCCAGCACCTGGGGGGGGAACACTGAAGCTTTCTTT. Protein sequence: CASTWGGNTEAFF.

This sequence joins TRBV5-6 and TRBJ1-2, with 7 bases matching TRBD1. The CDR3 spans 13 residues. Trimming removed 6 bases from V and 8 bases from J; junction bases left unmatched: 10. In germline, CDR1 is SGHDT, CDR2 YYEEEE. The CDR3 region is CASILRGAPGYTF. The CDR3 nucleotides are TGTGCCAGCATCCTCAGGGGGGCGCCGGGCTACACCTTC.

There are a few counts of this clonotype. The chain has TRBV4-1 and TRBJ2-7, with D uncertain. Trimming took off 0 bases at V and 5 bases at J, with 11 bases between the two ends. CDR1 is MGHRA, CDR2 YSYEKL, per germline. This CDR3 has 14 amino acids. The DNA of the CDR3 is TGCGCCAGCAGCCAAGATCCCGGGCACCACGAGCAGTACGTC. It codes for CASSQDPGHHEQYV.

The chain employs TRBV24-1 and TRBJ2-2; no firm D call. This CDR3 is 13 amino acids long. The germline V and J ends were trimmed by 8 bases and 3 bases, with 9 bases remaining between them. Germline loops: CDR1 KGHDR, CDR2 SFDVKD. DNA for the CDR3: TGTGCCACCATGGATTCGGACACCGGGGAGCTGTTTTTT. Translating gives CATMDSDTGELFF.

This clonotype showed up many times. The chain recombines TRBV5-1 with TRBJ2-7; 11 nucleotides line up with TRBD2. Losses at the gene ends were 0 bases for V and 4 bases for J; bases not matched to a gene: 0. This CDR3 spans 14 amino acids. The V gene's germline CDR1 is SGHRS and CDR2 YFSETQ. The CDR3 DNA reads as TGCGCCAGCAGCTTGGCTAGCGGGGGGTACGAGCAGTACTTC. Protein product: CASSLASGGYEQYF.

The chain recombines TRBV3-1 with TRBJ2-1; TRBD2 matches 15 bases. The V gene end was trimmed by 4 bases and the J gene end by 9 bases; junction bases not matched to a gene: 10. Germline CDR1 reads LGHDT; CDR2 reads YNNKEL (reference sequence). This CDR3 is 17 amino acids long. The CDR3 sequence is CASSPGLAGGQVGEQFF. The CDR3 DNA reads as TGTGCCAGCAGCCCCGGACTAGCGGGGGGGCAGGTTGGTGAGCAGTTCTTC.

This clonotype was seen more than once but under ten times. The CDR3 here is CASSLEGASNTEAFF. The CDR3 DNA is TGTGCCAGCAGCTTAGAGGGGGCCTCGAACACTGAAGCTTTCTTT. The chain couples TRBV7-3 to TRBJ1-1; 7 nucleotides line up with TRBD1. CDR1 and CDR2 (germline): SGHTA, FQGTGA. V gave up 2 bases and J gave up 1 base; unmatched junction bases: 4. This CDR3 is built from 15 residues.